A selection of T cell receptor beta chains follows, all from one sample in a study of blood T cell repertoires in COVID-19. Sequencing was performed with immunoSEQ multiplex PCR; in TCRdb, only in-frame clones are kept and a portion is missing. The profile covers approximately 150,000 clones, with roughly 84% appearing a single time and about a sixth taken by the ten largest. Material for sequencing was PBMCs or T cells enriched from blood (not recorded which). The receptors were gathered from a man between 60 and 75 years old who had recovered from COVID-19. The conserved cysteine and the conserved F or W are not part of the CDR3 here.

v_gene	j_gene	CDR3aa
TRBV19	TRBJ2-7	ASSIDREDYEQY
TRBV7-2	TRBJ2-5	ASSQRLAAIQETQY
TRBV29-1	TRBJ2-7	SVVSGHEQY
TRBV7-2	TRBJ2-6	ASSYGAGANVLT
TRBV28	TRBJ2-1	ASSSSGQTPRNEQF
TRBV27	TRBJ2-3	ASTLLGGGGRDTQY
TRBV7-7	TRBJ2-3	ASSPSFAGGTDTQY
TRBV5-4	TRBJ2-7	ASSLGIRGYEQY
TRBV27	TRBJ1-4	ASSPGTGEKLF
TRBV30	TRBJ1-1	AWERGGNTEAF
TRBV5-6	TRBJ2-1	ASSLGQSSYNEQF
TRBV15	TRBJ2-1	ATSVTSSYNEQF
TRBV5-1	TRBJ2-7	ASSTTGLNYEQY
TRBV19	TRBJ1-5	ASKDRERGNQPQH
TRBV27	TRBJ1-1	ASSQGAEAF
TRBV5-6	TRBJ2-7	ASRPSGGRYEQY
TRBV5-1	TRBJ2-3	ASSLGLAGATDTQY
TRBV2	TRBJ2-2	ASNVFAGGPGAGELF
TRBV7-9	TRBJ1-4	ASSLATGDSSNEKLF
TRBV28	TRBJ2-7	ASSLPPGQGTYEQY
TRBV5-1	TRBJ2-2	ASSLRREGTGELF
TRBV19	TRBJ1-2	ASSNSATTNYGYT
TRBV19	TRBJ2-1	ASSPHPGVVSEQF
TRBV18	TRBJ1-5	ASSGDSSNQPQH
TRBV7-6	TRBJ2-1	ASSLAVQGNEQF
TRBV5-1	TRBJ2-2	ASRVTGATGELF
TRBV14	TRBJ2-2	ASSQGSTSGGTGELF
TRBV12-5	TRBJ2-1	ASGLNFNPGTSGSYNEQF
TRBV6-5	TRBJ1-3	ASGRGPDSGNTIY
TRBV28	TRBJ2-5	ASSLLQGGQETQY
TRBV3-1/TRBV3-2	TRBJ1-6	ASSPGTAYNSPLH
TRBV28	TRBJ1-2	AIQTGVHGYT